Listed here are 28 T cell receptor beta chains from one sample, sequenced in a study of blood T cell repertoires in COVID-19. Clones were read by immunoSEQ multiplex PCR, and TCRdb kept only the in-frame ones, dropping some. The repertoire holds under 300,000 clones, with 65% to 90% as singletons. Sequenced sample: peripheral blood. These receptor sequences come from a man between 35 and 55 years old who had recovered from COVID-19.

This clone is a singleton in its sample. The chain links TRBV15 to TRBJ2-7, with D possibly TRBD1 on 6 matching bases. V lost 10 bases, J lost 8 bases, and 24 bases lay in between. The CDR3 loop spans 14 amino acids. From germline, CDR1 is LNHNV and CDR2 YYDKDF (reference sequence). CDR3 bases: TGTGCCATCAGTGCTAGAGGGGGAATTTTACAGCAGTACTTC. This encodes CAISARGGILQQYF.

This clone has a handful of counts. This chain connects TRBV6-8 to TRBJ1-6; D is perhaps TRBD1 (6 bases). The CDR3 covers 13 residues. Germline loops: CDR1 MNHGY, CDR2 SAAAGT. Trimming shortened V by 9 bases and J by 9 bases, and 15 bases separated the two germline ends. CDR3 bases: TGTGCCAGACAGGGTGAAATACTTTCACCCCTCCACTTT. Amino acids: CARQGEILSPLHF.

The chain links TRBV27 to TRBJ1-2; 7 nucleotides align to TRBD1. Germline V gives CDR1 MNHEY, CDR2 SMNVEV (reference sequence). With 6 bases clipped from V and 7 bases from J, the junction kept 11 bases outside the gene matches. The CDR3 runs 14 residues. The chain's CDR3 is CASSPGGRLRGYTF. The CDR3 DNA follows: TGTGCCAGCAGCCCAGGGGGTAGGCTTCGTGGCTACACCTTC.

The chain couples TRBV5-1 to TRBJ2-7, with a tentative D call TRBD2 (7 bases). CDR3 length equals 15 residues. Germline lookup yields CDR1 SGHRS and CDR2 YFSETQ. Trimming removed 4 bases at V and 2 bases at J, with 16 bases between. As DNA, the CDR3 is TGCGCCAGCAGCCCCCGGGGGGCCGACCCCTACGAGCAGTACTTC. Residues: CASSPRGADPYEQYF.

J is TRBJ2-1 and V is TRBV2; the D is unclear. The germline V and J ends were trimmed by 4 bases and 5 bases, with 6 bases remaining between them. This CDR3 spans 12 amino acids. The germline V gene encodes CDR1 SNHLY and CDR2 FYNNEI. In DNA, the CDR3 is TGTGCCAGCAGTGGTCTTAACAATGAGCAGTTCTTC. Residues: CASSGLNNEQFF.

The V gene is TRBV19, the J gene TRBJ1-1, with a weak D call TRBD1 (5 bases). CDR1 is LNHDA, CDR2 SQIVND, per germline (reference sequence). This CDR3 comprises 14 residues. V was trimmed by 5 bases and J by 7 bases, leaving 17 bases between them. For the CDR3, the DNA is TGTGCCAGTAGTCGAACCCACGGGGGGGATGAAGCTTTCTTT. Translating gives CASSRTHGGDEAFF.

The chain employs TRBV19 and TRBJ2-7, with 7 positions matching TRBD1. The CDR3 is 15 residues long. The V segment lost 3 bases and the J segment 0 bases; nucleotides outside the gene matches: 5. Germline V gene sequence: CDR1 LNHDA, CDR2 SQIVND (reference sequence). CDR3 region: CASSMHRGHSYEQYF. The CDR3 bases are TGTGCCAGTAGTATGCACAGGGGCCACTCCTACGAGCAGTACTTC.

The rearrangement uses TRBV5-5 and TRBJ2-7; weak D call: TRBD1 (6 bases). Germline CDR1 and CDR2: SGHKS and YYEKEE (reference sequence). This CDR3 contains 13 residues. Trimming left V 3 bases short and J 3 bases short, with 10 bases between. The DNA of the CDR3 is TGTGCCAGCAGCTGGGGACACCGCTACGAGCAGTACTTC. This gives the protein CASSWGHRYEQYF. The full variable domain, its missing parts supplied by reference TRBV5-5 and TRBJ2-7, is DAGVTQSPTHLIKTRGQQVTLRCSPISGHKSVSWYQQVLGQGPQFIFQYYEKEERGRGNFPDRFSARQFPNYSSELNVNALLLGDSALYLCASSWGHRYEQYFGPGTRLTVT.

V is TRBV18 and J is TRBJ2-7; D might be TRBD2 (6 bases). CDR3 length: 14 amino acids. V was trimmed by 2 bases and J by 1 base, leaving 9 bases between them. Germline-derived CDR1 and CDR2 are KGHSH and LQKENI. CDR3 coding DNA: TGTGCCAGCTCACCAGGGGAGGTGTCCTACGAGCAGTACTTC. Its protein product is CASSPGEVSYEQYF.

This clone was counted once. The chain is built from TRBV10-3 and TRBJ2-3; 7 bases line up with TRBD1. The length of the CDR3 is 13 residues. V was pared by 7 bases and J by 3 bases, with 4 bases of the junction left unmatched. Germline loops: CDR1 ENHRY, CDR2 SYGVKD. As DNA, the CDR3 is TGTGCCATCACCGGGACAGAAACAGATACGCAGTATTTT. Translating it yields CAITGTETDTQYF.

The rearrangement uses TRBV19 and TRBJ1-2; no firm D call. V was shortened by 6 bases and J by 3 bases, with 17 bases between the two germline ends. This CDR3 spans 15 amino acids. CDR1 is LNHDA, CDR2 SQIVND, per germline (reference sequence). This chain's CDR3 is CASSPRGKTYYGYTF. The DNA of the CDR3 is TGTGCCAGTAGCCCCAGAGGGAAGACTTACTATGGCTACACCTTC.

This chain joins TRBV29-1 and TRBJ1-1, with 7 bases matching TRBD1. J gave up 1 base and V 4 bases, and 12 bases lay outside the gene matches. This CDR3 is 16 amino acids long. Germline loops: CDR1 SQVTM, CDR2 ANQGSEA. The CDR3 DNA reads TGCAGCGTTGTCGGGGACAGCTACCAGGGGAACACTGAAGCTTTCTTT. It is translated as CSVVGDSYQGNTEAFF.

The CDR3 reads CASSPQGDWYEQYF. The CDR3 nucleotides are TGTGCCAGCTCACCTCAGGGTGACTGGTACGAGCAGTACTTC. V usage is TRBV18 and J usage is TRBJ2-7; TRBD1 is a possible D gene (5 bases). This CDR3 comprises 14 residues. Trimming left V 3 bases short and J 4 bases short, with 13 bases between. Germline CDR1 KGHSH, CDR2 LQKENI.

The chain links TRBV5-4 to TRBJ2-7, with 10 bases identical to TRBD1. Germline V lookup: CDR1 SGHNT, CDR2 YYREEE (reference sequence). The CDR3 extends over 15 amino acids. V lost 2 bases to trimming and J lost 5 bases; unmatched junction nucleotides: 7. DNA for the CDR3: TGTGCCAGCAGCTTAACCCGGGACAGGGGCCACGAGCAGTACTTC. Amino acids: CASSLTRDRGHEQYF. Full variable domain (missing parts from reference TRBV5-4 and TRBJ2-7): ETGVTQSPTHLIKTRGQQVTLRCSSQSGHNTVSWYQQALGQGPQFIFQYYREEENGRGNFPPRFSGLQFPNYSSELNVNALELDDSALYLCASSLTRDRGHEQYFGPGTRLTVT.

This clone came up once. The chain recombines TRBV23-1 with TRBJ1-5, with D tentatively TRBD1 (5 bases). TRBV23-1 is filed as an ORF, its function uncertain. V was shortened by 2 bases and J by 5 bases, with 16 bases between the two germline ends. The CDR3 runs 16 residues. The CDR3 DNA reads TGCGCCAGCAGTCAACCGAGACAGCCAGTTTATCAGCCCCAGCATTTT. This codes for CASSQPRQPVYQPQHF.

This chain links TRBV4-3 with TRBJ2-7; 8 bases fit TRBD1. Germline lookup yields CDR1 LGHNA and CDR2 YSLEER. The CDR3 is 15 amino acids. V lost 1 base and J lost 0; bases outside the gene matches: 2. As DNA, the CDR3 is TGCGCCAGCAGCCAAGCGGGGACAGGCTCCTACGAGCAGTACTTC. Its translation: CASSQAGTGSYEQYF.

This chain links TRBV10-1 with TRBJ2-5; 12 bases are a match to TRBD1. The CDR3 extends over 15 amino acids. The ends lost 3 bases at V and 5 bases at J; junction bases unmatched: 4. The germline V gene encodes CDR1 WNHNN and CDR2 SYGVQD (reference sequence). The CDR3 coding sequence is TGCGCCAGCAGTGATGGGACAGGGGGCAGGGAGACCCAGTACTTC. It translates to CASSDGTGGRETQYF.

V gene TRBV7-2 combines with J gene TRBJ2-1, with TRBD1 matching over 7 bases. Germline trimming cut 4 bases from V and 6 bases from J; bases unmatched to any gene: 12. The germline CDR1 and CDR2 sequences are SGHTA and FQGNSA. This CDR3 has 16 residues. The CDR3 reads CASSSQQRTGSNEQFF. The CDR3 DNA reads TGTGCCAGCAGCTCCCAGCAGAGGACAGGCTCCAATGAGCAGTTCTTC.

The rearrangement joins TRBV27 to TRBJ2-7; 15 positions match TRBD2. Trimming at V came to 4 bases and at J to 7 bases, leaving 8 bases not matched to a gene. The germline V gene encodes CDR1 MNHEY and CDR2 SMNVEV (reference sequence). CDR3 length equals 16 residues. CDR3 in amino acids: CASSWTSGGARREQYF. DNA for the CDR3: TGTGCCAGCAGTTGGACTAGCGGGGGGGCCCGGAGGGAGCAGTACTTC.

The chain has TRBV4-3 and TRBJ2-3, with unresolved D. The V gene lost 1 base and the J gene lost 4 bases, with 12 bases spanning the gap. CDR1 is LGHNA and CDR2 is YSLEER in the germline V gene. The CDR3 runs to 15 residues. This CDR3 reads CASSQGAGPSDTQYF. The CDR3 DNA reads as TGCGCCAGCAGCCAAGGGGCAGGCCCGTCAGATACGCAGTATTTT.

Notes on this clone: The sample contains more than one DNA sequence encoding this CDR3. V and J are TRBV11-3 and TRBJ2-1; 7 nucleotides agree with TRBD2. The germline gives CDR1 SGHNT, CDR2 YENEEA. V lost 1 base and J lost 0; bases outside the gene matches: 0. The CDR3 is made up of 15 amino acids. CDR3 protein: CASSLGGSSYNEQFF. DNA of the CDR3: TGTGCCAGCAGCTTAGGCGGGAGCTCCTACAATGAGCAGTTCTTC.

V usage is TRBV9 and J usage is TRBJ2-2; D is possibly TRBD1 (7 bases). The CDR3 consists of 15 residues. Per the germline V gene, CDR1 is SGDLS and CDR2 is YYNGEE. V gave up 3 bases and J gave up 4 bases, with 13 bases separating them. The CDR3 DNA follows: TGTGCCAGCAGCGCCCGGCAGGGGGGCACCGGGGAGCTGTTTTTT. This gives the protein CASSARQGGTGELFF.

J is TRBJ1-2 and V is TRBV18; possibly TRBD1 for D (5 bases). The V gene lost 1 base and the J gene lost 3 bases, with 12 bases spanning the gap. The CDR3 has 15 residues. In germline, CDR1 is KGHSH, CDR2 LQKENI. The CDR3 nucleotides are TGTGCCAGCTCACCACGAGAGGGGACTTACTATGGCTACACCTTC. It encodes CASSPREGTYYGYTF.

The chain employs TRBV9 and TRBJ2-3, with D possibly matching TRBD1 (6 bases). Germline V gene sequence: CDR1 SGDLS, CDR2 YYNGEE. This CDR3 contains 15 residues. The V end was cut by 4 bases, the J end by 5 bases, with 17 bases between. The CDR3 region has the DNA TGTGCCAGCAGCCCATTCTTGGGGGCGAGAGATACGCAGTATTTT. This sequence encodes CASSPFLGARDTQYF.

The rearrangement links TRBV10-3 to TRBJ2-7; 14 bases line up with TRBD2. The CDR3 spans 15 residues. The germline V gene has CDR1 ENHRY and CDR2 SYGVKD. V was pared by 6 bases and J by 5 bases, with 6 bases of the junction left unmatched. The CDR3 loop reads CAISAPGLAGDEQYF. The CDR3 region has the DNA TGTGCCATCAGCGCGCCGGGACTAGCGGGAGACGAGCAGTACTTC.

V usage is TRBV3-1 (or the pseudogene TRBV3-2) and J usage is TRBJ2-7; D remains ambiguous. In germline, CDR1 is LGHDT, CDR2 YNNKEL (reference sequence). V was cut by 1 base and J by 7 bases, with 8 bases left in between. There are 12 residues in the CDR3. Here the CDR3 DNA reads TGTGCCAGCAGCCAAGTTGCGTGGGAGCAGTACTTC. This translates into CASSQVAWEQYF.

The genes are TRBV4-3 and TRBJ1-2; 7 nucleotides align to TRBD1. Per the germline V gene, CDR1 is LGHNA and CDR2 is YSLEER. The CDR3 is 16 amino acids. Trimming cost V 0 bases and J 1 base; bases outside gene matches: 5. The DNA for the CDR3 is TGCGCCAGCAGCCAAGAAAGGACAGGCCATAACTATGGCTACACCTTC. Amino acid sequence: CASSQERTGHNYGYTF.

The chain uses TRBV27 and TRBJ2-7; D remains ambiguous. CDR1 is MNHEY and CDR2 is SMNVEV in the germline V gene (reference sequence). The CDR3 is made up of 13 amino acids. V shed 4 bases and J shed 9 bases, with 16 bases lying between them. CDR3 amino acids: CASSSVHYHGQYF. CDR3 bases: TGTGCCAGCAGTTCCGTACACTATCACGGGCAGTACTTC.